The rows below give T cell receptor beta chains drawn from one sample of a study of CD8 T cells in ankylosing spondylitis. Each CDR3 protein gets one entry after TCRdb re-called the 5' RACE reads with MiXCR. The repertoire includes roughly 440,000 distinct CDR3 sequences, approximately 17% of them detected once, and 1% sits in the top ten. Input material: blood, either unsorted or a sorted T cell fraction (not recorded which). All receptors come from a male donor with ankylosing spondylitis. The CDR3 runs from the conserved cysteine through the conserved F or W. D genes are given only for firm matches. Clone size is shown for a subset of rows, as once, few, many or a class of expanded clone.

J gene: TRBJ2-2
clone size: -
D gene: -
CDR3 length: 13
V gene: TRBV19
CDR3 DNA: TGTGCCAGTAGTATCGTAGGGGCCGGGGAGCTGTTTTTT
CDR3 protein: CASSIVGAGELFF

J gene: TRBJ2-7
clone size: -
D gene: -
CDR3 length: 14
V gene: TRBV27
CDR3 DNA: TGTGCCAGCAGTCGGACGGGAAGCTCCTACGAGCAGTACTTC
CDR3 protein: CASSRTGSSYEQYF

J gene: TRBJ2-5
clone size: -
D gene: -
CDR3 length: 12
V gene: TRBV29-1
CDR3 DNA: TGCAGCGTTGAAAGCCAGGGAGGGACCCAGTACTTC
CDR3 protein: CSVESQGGTQYF

J gene: TRBJ2-7
clone size: -
D gene: TRBD2
CDR3 length: 15
V gene: TRBV2
CDR3 DNA: TGTGCCAGCAGACCGACTAGCGGGAGGGCAGGCGAGCAGTACTTC
CDR3 protein: CASRPTSGRAGEQYF

J gene: TRBJ2-1
clone size: few
D gene: TRBD1
CDR3 length: 15
V gene: TRBV5-1
CDR3 DNA: TGCGCCAGCAGTGACGACAGGGGGGGCTACAATGAGCAGTTCTTC
CDR3 protein: CASSDDRGGYNEQFF

J gene: TRBJ2-7
clone size: few
D gene: TRBD1
CDR3 length: 18
V gene: TRBV15
CDR3 DNA: TGTGCCACAGCCCAACAACTATTGGACAGGGGGCTCCCCGTCGAGCAGTACTTC
CDR3 protein: CATAQQLLDRGLPVEQYF

J gene: TRBJ2-1
clone size: -
D gene: -
CDR3 length: 14
V gene: TRBV30
CDR3 DNA: TGTGCCTGGACCCGACCTGACAGGTACAATGAGCAGTTCTTC
CDR3 protein: CAWTRPDRYNEQFF

J gene: TRBJ2-1
clone size: -
D gene: TRBD2
CDR3 length: 13
V gene: TRBV20-1
CDR3 DNA: TGCAGTGCCCCGGTGGGTAGCGGGAGTCCGCAGTTCTTC
CDR3 protein: CSAPVGSGSPQFF

J gene: TRBJ2-4
clone size: few
D gene: -
CDR3 length: 16
V gene: TRBV5-1
CDR3 DNA: TGCGCCAGCAGCTTGGTGGGGGGTATAGCCAAAAACATTCAGTACTTC
CDR3 protein: CASSLVGGIAKNIQYF

J gene: TRBJ2-3
clone size: many
D gene: -
CDR3 length: 12
V gene: TRBV3-1
CDR3 DNA: TGTGCCAGCAGCCAAAACACAGATACGCAGTATTTT
CDR3 protein: CASSQNTDTQYF

J gene: TRBJ2-7
clone size: -
D gene: -
CDR3 length: 14
V gene: TRBV20-1
CDR3 DNA: TGCAGTGCTAGGGGACCCCAAACGTCCTACGAGCAGTACTTC
CDR3 protein: CSARGPQTSYEQYF

J gene: TRBJ2-7
clone size: -
D gene: TRBD2
CDR3 length: 15
V gene: TRBV7-9
CDR3 DNA: TGTGCCAGCAGCTCGGGGGGACTAGCGGGGTACGAGCAGTACTTC
CDR3 protein: CASSSGGLAGYEQYF

J gene: TRBJ2-7
clone size: many
D gene: -
CDR3 length: 13
V gene: TRBV12-3/TRBV12-4
CDR3 DNA: TGTGCCAGCAGTCAGGACAGCACCTACGAGCAGTACTTC
CDR3 protein: CASSQDSTYEQYF

J gene: TRBJ1-1
clone size: many
D gene: TRBD1
CDR3 length: 13
V gene: TRBV12-3/TRBV12-4
CDR3 DNA: TGTGCCAGCAGTATAGGACAGGGCACTGAAGCTTTCTTT
CDR3 protein: CASSIGQGTEAFF

J gene: TRBJ2-5
clone size: few
D gene: -
CDR3 length: 12
V gene: TRBV12-3/TRBV12-4
CDR3 DNA: TGTGCCAGCAGCAAGGGTGTAGAGACCCAGTACTTC
CDR3 protein: CASSKGVETQYF

J gene: TRBJ2-3
clone size: few
D gene: -
CDR3 length: 14
V gene: TRBV5-6
CDR3 DNA: TGTGCCAGCAGCTTGGATGCCGGGACAGATACGCAGTATTTT
CDR3 protein: CASSLDAGTDTQYF

J gene: TRBJ2-1
clone size: -
D gene: -
CDR3 length: 12
V gene: TRBV7-9
CDR3 DNA: TGTGCCAGCAGCTTTACAACCAATGAGCAGTTCTTC
CDR3 protein: CASSFTTNEQFF

J gene: TRBJ2-1
clone size: few
D gene: -
CDR3 length: 13
V gene: TRBV18
CDR3 DNA: TGTGCCAGCTCCCCGGAAGGGAGCAATGAGCAGTTCTTC
CDR3 protein: CASSPEGSNEQFF